A selection of T cell receptor beta chains follows, all from one sample in a study of blood T cell repertoires in COVID-19. TCRdb keeps only in-frame clones here, not all; method: immunoSEQ multiplex PCR. The data hold about 130,000 clones, with 86% observed a single time. The sequenced sample consisted of PBMCs or T cells enriched from blood (not recorded which). All receptors derive from a man between 45 and 60 years old who had recovered from COVID-19. The CDR3 runs from the conserved cysteine through the conserved F or W. Where a row states a size, it is once, few, many or the class of an expanded clone; other rows omit it.

size	V	J	length	CDR3
NA	TRBV10-1	TRBJ1-1	11	CASSAQSTAFF
NA	TRBV27	TRBJ1-5	16	CASTAVGRGDSQPQHF
NA	TRBV9	TRBJ2-3	18	CASSPYPWTSARGDTQYF
NA	TRBV7-3	TRBJ2-5	15	CASSLTGTSGETQYF
NA	TRBV10-3	TRBJ1-2	13	CAISAKADYGYTF
once	TRBV18	TRBJ2-1	13	CASSPSRGDEQFF
NA	TRBV4-1	TRBJ1-5	16	CASSQEGRNSNQPQHF
once	TRBV7-9	TRBJ2-6	17	CASSLGQGSSGANVLTF
NA	TRBV5-1	TRBJ2-5	14	CASSRLAAQETQYF
once	TRBV15	TRBJ1-1	14	CATSRDFADSEAFF
NA	TRBV7-9	TRBJ1-1	16	CASSYKPGQGNTEAFF
NA	TRBV7-9	TRBJ2-3	17	CASSLRLAGGPGDTQYF
NA	TRBV15	TRBJ2-7	15	CATSRDTSGTYEQYF
NA	TRBV10-1	TRBJ2-3	11	CASSGGLAQYF
few	TRBV13	TRBJ2-3	18	CASSSGLAESLGTDTQYF
NA	TRBV28	TRBJ1-4	13	CASSFGVEEKLFF
once	TRBV10-3	TRBJ2-1	13	CAISGTGGATWFF
NA	TRBV7-9	TRBJ2-4	16	CASSLAWGQGETIQYF